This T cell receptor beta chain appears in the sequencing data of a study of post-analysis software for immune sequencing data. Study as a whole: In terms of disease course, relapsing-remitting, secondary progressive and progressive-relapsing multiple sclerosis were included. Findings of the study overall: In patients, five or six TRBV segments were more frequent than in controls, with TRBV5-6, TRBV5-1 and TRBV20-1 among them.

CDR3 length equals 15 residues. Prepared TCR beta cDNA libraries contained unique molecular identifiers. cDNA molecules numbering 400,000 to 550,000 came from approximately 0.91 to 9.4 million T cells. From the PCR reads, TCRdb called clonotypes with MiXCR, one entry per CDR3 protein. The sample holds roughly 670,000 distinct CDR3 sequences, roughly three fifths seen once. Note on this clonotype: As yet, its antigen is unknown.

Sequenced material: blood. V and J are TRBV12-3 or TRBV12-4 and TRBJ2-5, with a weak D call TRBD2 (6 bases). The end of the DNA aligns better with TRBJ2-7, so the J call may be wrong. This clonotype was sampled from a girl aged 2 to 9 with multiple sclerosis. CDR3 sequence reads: CASSFGGEGGSEQYF. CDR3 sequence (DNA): TGTGCCAGCAGTTTTGGCGGGGAAGGCGGTAGCGAGCAGTACTTC.